This TCR beta chain was documented in a study of OX40 agonist ivuxolimab in advanced cancers. The overall study: Checkpoint inhibitors had been given previously to roughly 40% of patients. Study-wide results and caveats: CD8+ T cells were the subset that, on average, had more expanded clones than CD4+.

Autoimmune disease history or systemic immunosuppression led to patient exclusion. Only in-frame clones appear in the TCRdb table, and some are missing; sequencing was by immunoSEQ multiplex PCR. The sample consists of about 81,000 clones, approximately 79% of them appearing once. V was clipped by 4 bases and J by 0 bases, with 9 bases between them. Germline lookup yields CDR1 MNHEY and CDR2 SMNVEV (reference sequence). The CDR3 spans 14 residues. As concerns this clone: Its antigen is still unknown.

The material was CD4+ or CD8+ T cells sorted from blood, obtained in a trial of the OX40 agonist ivuxolimab. The sequence was obtained from an adult with an advanced solid tumor such as melanoma, head and neck, liver or kidney cancer. The chain employs TRBV27 and TRBJ1-2; D ambiguous. CDR3 protein: CASSYSPTNYGYTF. The CDR3 DNA reads as TGTGCCAGCAGTTATTCTCCTACTAACTATGGCTACACCTTC.